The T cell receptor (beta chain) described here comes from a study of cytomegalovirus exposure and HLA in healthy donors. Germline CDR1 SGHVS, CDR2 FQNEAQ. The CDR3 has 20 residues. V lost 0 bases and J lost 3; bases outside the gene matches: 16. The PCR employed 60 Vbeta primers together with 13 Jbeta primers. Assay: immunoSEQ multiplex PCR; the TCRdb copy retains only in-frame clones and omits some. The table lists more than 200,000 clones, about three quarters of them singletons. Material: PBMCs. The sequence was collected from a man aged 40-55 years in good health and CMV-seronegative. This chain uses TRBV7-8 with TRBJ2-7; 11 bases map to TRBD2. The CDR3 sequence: CASSLATLAGENPVGYEQYF. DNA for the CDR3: TGTGCCAGCAGCTTAGCAACACTAGCGGGGGAGAACCCGGTGGGCTACGAGCAGTACTTC.